The clone carrying this T cell receptor beta chain was counted once. The source of the sample is a study of T cell changes during pregnancy in multiple sclerosis. Produced via immunoSEQ multiplex PCR; TCRdb's table is partial and in-frame only. The data contain some 110,000 clones, under 95% of them singletons. Germline V gene data show CDR1 as LNHDA and CDR2 as SQIVND (reference sequence). This CDR3 is 12 amino acids long. V shed 6 bases and J shed 8 bases, with 13 bases lying between them. The chain joins TRBV19 to TRBJ1-2; D may be TRBD1 (6 bases). The material sequenced was peripheral blood, taken before pregnancy. This receptor was taken from a female donor with multiple sclerosis, enrolled in a pregnancy study. CDR3 loop: CASRRGARGYTF. CDR3 DNA sequence: TGTGCCAGTAGACGGGGGGCTCGGGGCTACACCTTC.